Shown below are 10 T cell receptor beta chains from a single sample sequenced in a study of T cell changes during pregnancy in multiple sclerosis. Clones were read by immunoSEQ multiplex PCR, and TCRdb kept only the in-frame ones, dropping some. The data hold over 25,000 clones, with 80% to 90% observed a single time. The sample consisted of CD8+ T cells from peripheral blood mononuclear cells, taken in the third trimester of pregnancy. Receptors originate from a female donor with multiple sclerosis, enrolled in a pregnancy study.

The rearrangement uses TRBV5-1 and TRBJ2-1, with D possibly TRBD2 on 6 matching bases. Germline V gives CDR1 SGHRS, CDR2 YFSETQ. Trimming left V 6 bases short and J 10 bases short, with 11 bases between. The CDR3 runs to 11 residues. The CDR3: CASKLGGEQFF. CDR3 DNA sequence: TGCGCCAGCAAGCTGGGAGGCGAGCAGTTCTTC. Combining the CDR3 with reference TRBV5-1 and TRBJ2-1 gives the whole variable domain KAGVTQTPRYLIKTRGQQVTLSCSPISGHRSVSWYQQTPGQGLQFLFEYFSETQRNKGNFPGRFSGRQFSNSRSEMNVSTLELGDSALYLCASKLGGEQFFGPGTRLTVL.

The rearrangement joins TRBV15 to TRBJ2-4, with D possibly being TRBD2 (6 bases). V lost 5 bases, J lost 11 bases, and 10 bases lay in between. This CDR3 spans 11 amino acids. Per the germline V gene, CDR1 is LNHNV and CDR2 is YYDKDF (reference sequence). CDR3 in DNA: TGTGCCACCAGCGAGGAGGGTGTTCAGTACTTC. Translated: CATSEEGVQYF.

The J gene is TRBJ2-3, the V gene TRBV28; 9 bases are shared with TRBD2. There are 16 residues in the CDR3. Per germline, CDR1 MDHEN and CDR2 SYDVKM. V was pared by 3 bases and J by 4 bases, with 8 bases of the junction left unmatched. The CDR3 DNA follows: TGTGCCAGCAGTTTGGGGCGGGAGGGCCTTGCAGATACGCAGTATTTT. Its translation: CASSLGREGLADTQYF.

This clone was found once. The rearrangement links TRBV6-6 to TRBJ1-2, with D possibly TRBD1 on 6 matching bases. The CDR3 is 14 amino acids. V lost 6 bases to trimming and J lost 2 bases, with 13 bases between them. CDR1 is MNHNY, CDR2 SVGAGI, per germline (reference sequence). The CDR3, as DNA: TGTGCCAGCAGGAGCGCAGGGGACAACTATGGCTACACCTTC. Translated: CASRSAGDNYGYTF.

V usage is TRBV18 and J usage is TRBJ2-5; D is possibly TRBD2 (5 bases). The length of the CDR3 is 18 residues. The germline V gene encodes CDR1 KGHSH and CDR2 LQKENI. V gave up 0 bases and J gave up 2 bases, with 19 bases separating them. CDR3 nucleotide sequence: TGTGCCAGCTCACCACCGGCCGAGGCAAGGAGGCCTCAAGAGACCCAGTACTTC. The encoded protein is CASSPPAEARRPQETQYF.

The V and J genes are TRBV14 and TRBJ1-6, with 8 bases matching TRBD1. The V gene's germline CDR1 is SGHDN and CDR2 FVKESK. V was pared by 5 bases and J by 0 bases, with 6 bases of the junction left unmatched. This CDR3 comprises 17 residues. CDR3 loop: CASSTYQGASYNSPLHF. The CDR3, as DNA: TGTGCCAGCAGCACCTATCAGGGGGCCTCCTATAATTCACCCCTCCACTTT.

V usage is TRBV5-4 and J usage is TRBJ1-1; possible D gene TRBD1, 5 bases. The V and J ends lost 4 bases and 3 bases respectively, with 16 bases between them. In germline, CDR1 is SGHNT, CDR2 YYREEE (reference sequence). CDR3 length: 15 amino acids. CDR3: CASSLGLQGYTEAFF. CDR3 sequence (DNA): TGTGCCAGCAGCCTTGGGTTGCAGGGCTACACTGAAGCTTTCTTT.

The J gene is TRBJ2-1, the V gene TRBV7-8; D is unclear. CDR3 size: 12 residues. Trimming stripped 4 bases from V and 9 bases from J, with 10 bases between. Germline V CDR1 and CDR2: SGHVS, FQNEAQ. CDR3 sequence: CASSSSSFEQFF. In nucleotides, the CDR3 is TGTGCCAGCAGCTCCTCGTCGTTTGAGCAGTTCTTC.

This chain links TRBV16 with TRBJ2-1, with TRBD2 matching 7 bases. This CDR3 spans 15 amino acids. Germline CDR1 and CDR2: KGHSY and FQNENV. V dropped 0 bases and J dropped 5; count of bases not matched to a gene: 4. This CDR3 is CASSQSLAEDNEQFF. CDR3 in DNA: TGTGCCAGCAGCCAATCCCTAGCGGAGGACAATGAGCAGTTCTTC.

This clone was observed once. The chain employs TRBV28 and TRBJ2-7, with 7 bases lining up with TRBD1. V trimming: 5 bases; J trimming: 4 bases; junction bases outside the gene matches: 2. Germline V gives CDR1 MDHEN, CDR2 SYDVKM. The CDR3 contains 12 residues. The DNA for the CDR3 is TGTGCCAGCAGTAACAGGGGTTACGAGCAGTACTTC. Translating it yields CASSNRGYEQYF.